The 23 T cell receptor beta chains in this list originate from one sample, sequenced in a study of vaccination and CD4 T cells after COVID-19. With the Oncomine TCR Beta short-read assay, DNA from cultured CD4+ T cells was sequenced. TCRdb re-derived calls from the PCR reads in MiXCR, one entry per CDR3 protein. This table has approximately 21,000 distinct CDR3 sequences, approximately 26% appearing once. The treatment denotes: roughly nine-day PBMC culture with coronavirus spike peptide pools or control peptides (ViraFEST assay). Antigens for these TCRs are unknown. The sequencing sample was made of cultured CD4+ T cells from blood. These receptors were obtained from a human donor with COVID-19.

The chain recombines TRBV27 with TRBJ2-7, with 13 bases identical to TRBD2. Germline assignment: CDR1 MNHEY and CDR2 SMNVEV (reference sequence). There are 15 residues in the CDR3. V gave up 3 bases and J gave up 4 bases; unmatched junction bases: 3. For the CDR3, the DNA is TGTGCCAGCAGTTTCCTGACTAGCGGGGGGTACGAGCAGTACTTC. It specifies CASSFLTSGGYEQYF.

This clonotype is labeled as medium-sized. V and J are TRBV27 and TRBJ1-6; D gene uncertain. The CDR3 has 14 residues. V was trimmed by 7 bases and J by 4 bases, leaving 11 bases between them. The germline gives CDR1 MNHEY, CDR2 SMNVEV (reference sequence). The CDR3 sequence: CASILMGYNSPLHF. The DNA for the CDR3 is TGTGCCAGCATCCTAATGGGGTATAATTCACCCCTCCACTTT.

The chain links TRBV11-3 to TRBJ2-7, with TRBD2 identical over 13 bases. The J call is in doubt because the DNA end fits TRBJ2-5 better. Germline lookup yields CDR1 SGHNT and CDR2 YENEEA. The CDR3 is made up of 17 amino acids. The CDR3 nucleotides read TGTGCCAGCAGCTTTGCCAAACTAGCGGGGGGGCGGGAGACCCAGTACTTC. It encodes CASSFAKLAGGRETQYF.

The table lists this clonotype with a few counts. The chain links TRBV28 to TRBJ2-5, with D perhaps TRBD1 (5 bases). V shed 1 base and J shed 3 bases, with 6 bases lying between them. Germline CDR1 MDHEN, CDR2 SYDVKM. This CDR3 is 13 amino acids long. The DNA of the CDR3 is TGTGCCAGCAGTTTATCCAGGGAAGAGACCCAGTACTTC. It translates to CASSLSREETQYF.

The chain carries TRBV5-4 and TRBJ2-3; 13 nucleotides align to TRBD2. CDR3 length equals 16 residues. Trimming cost V 0 bases and J 7 bases; bases outside gene matches: 5. Germline V gives CDR1 SGHNT, CDR2 YYREEE (reference sequence). The CDR3 sequence is CASSLELAGGPHTQYF. CDR3 bases: TGTGCCAGCAGCTTGGAACTAGCGGGGGGGCCCCATACGCAGTATTTT.

The chain links TRBV6-1 to TRBJ2-7; tentatively, D is TRBD1 (5 bases). V was pared by 7 bases and J by 3 bases, with 16 bases between. The CDR3 sequence is 14 residues long. Germline loops: CDR1 MNHNS, CDR2 SASEGT. The CDR3 region has the DNA TGTGCCAGCAAGATAAGGGGCAGCATCTACGAGCAGTACTTC. Its translation: CASKIRGSIYEQYF.

This clonotype occurred a few times. The chain joins TRBV20-1 to TRBJ1-5; D may be TRBD1 (5 bases). Per the germline V gene, CDR1 is DFQATT and CDR2 is SNEGSKA (reference sequence). V lost 1 base and J 7 bases, leaving 11 bases between the germline ends. CDR3 length equals 13 residues. The CDR3 sequence is CSARAPSGQPQHF. The CDR3 bases are TGCAGTGCTAGAGCCCCCTCAGGGCAGCCCCAGCATTTT.

This clonotype has just one count. The chain has TRBV9 and TRBJ1-3, with D perhaps TRBD1 (6 bases). CDR1 SGDLS and CDR2 YYNGEE come from the germline V gene. Trimming cost V 4 bases and J 11 bases, with 16 bases left between them. The CDR3 covers 13 residues. The CDR3 DNA reads TGTGCCAGCAGCCCGCAACAGGGAGTTGCCATATATTTT. Protein sequence: CASSPQQGVAIYF.

This clonotype was counted between two and nine times. V usage is TRBV6-5 and J usage is TRBJ2-2; the match to TRBD1 covers 11 bases. This CDR3 is 16 amino acids long. CDR1 and CDR2 (germline): MNHEY, SVGAGI. V shed 4 bases and J 4 bases; nucleotides not matched to a gene: 5. The CDR3 DNA reads as TGTGCCAGCAGTTCAAGGACAGGGGGCTTCACCGGGGAGCTGTTTTTT. It is translated as CASSSRTGGFTGELFF.

This clonotype was seen a few times. The chain recombines TRBV27 with TRBJ2-2, with no clear D. V lost 6 bases to trimming and J lost 1 base, with 9 bases between them. This CDR3 comprises 14 residues. Germline values: CDR1 MNHEY, CDR2 SMNVEV (reference sequence). CDR3 loop: CASSRTENTGELFF. DNA for the CDR3: TGTGCCAGCAGCCGGACCGAGAACACCGGGGAGCTGTTTTTT.

This clonotype was seen a handful of times. The chain has TRBV27 and TRBJ2-2; possible D gene TRBD1, 5 bases. The ends were cut back, 3 bases at V and 5 bases at J, with 13 bases in the middle. CDR3 size: 15 residues. Germline CDR1 MNHEY, CDR2 SMNVEV (reference sequence). CDR3 nucleotides: TGTGCCAGCAGTTTTTTGCCAGGGAAGACCGGGGAGCTGTTTTTT. It specifies CASSFLPGKTGELFF.

By frequency in the sample, this clonotype is medium-sized. J is TRBJ1-1 and V is TRBV6-1, with D perhaps matching TRBD1 (5 bases). Trimming took off 3 bases at V and 3 bases at J, with 8 bases between the two ends. The germline V gene has CDR1 MNHNS and CDR2 SASEGT. The CDR3 consists of 13 residues. The CDR3 nucleotides read TGTGCCAGCAGTGAGGGGGGAGACACTGAAGCTTTCTTT. Translated, it gives CASSEGGDTEAFF.

The rearrangement uses TRBV2 and TRBJ1-2; D possibly corresponds to TRBD1 (5 bases). The CDR3 has 15 residues. Trimming removed 7 bases from V and 6 bases from J, with 21 bases in between. Germline V CDR1 and CDR2: SNHLY, FYNNEI. The CDR3 region has the DNA TGTGCCAGCAAGGCCAGGGTCAAGGCCCTAAATGGCTACACCTTC. Its translation is CASKARVKALNGYTF.

This chain uses TRBV12-3 or TRBV12-4 with TRBJ2-2; the D gene could be TRBD1 or TRBD2 (7 bases each). There are 16 residues in the CDR3. Trimming stripped 3 bases from V and 8 bases from J, with 19 bases between. CDR3 in amino acids: CASSFQGGPGSGELFF. The CDR3 DNA reads as TGTGCCAGCAGTTTCCAGGGGGGGCCGGGTTCTGGGGAGCTGTTTTTT.

This chain links TRBV12-3 or TRBV12-4 with TRBJ1-5; no clear D gene. The CDR3 extends over 13 amino acids. Trimming left V 8 bases short and J 11 bases short, with 19 bases between. The DNA for the CDR3 is TGTGCCAGCGCTGAACACGCTTCTATGGCCCAGCATTTT. Translation: CASAEHASMAQHF.

This clonotype was detected a few times. The rearrangement links TRBV27 to TRBJ2-5; D uncertain. The CDR3 covers 13 residues. Germline CDR1 and CDR2: MNHEY and SMNVEV (reference sequence). V gave up 5 bases and J gave up 2 bases, with 9 bases separating them. The CDR3 sequence: CASSLRAQETQYF. CDR3 DNA: TGTGCCAGCAGTCTCCGGGCGCAAGAGACCCAGTACTTC.

The chain links TRBV20-1 to TRBJ2-1; TRBD1 matches at 10 bases. V lost 1 base, J lost 4 bases, and 7 bases stayed unmatched. Germline V gene sequence: CDR1 DFQATT, CDR2 SNEGSKA (reference sequence). CDR3 length: 16 residues. Here the CDR3 DNA reads TGCAGTGCTAGAGCTGCGACGGGACAGGGGTACAATGAGCAGTTCTTC. Encoded protein: CSARAATGQGYNEQFF.

This clonotype has just a few counts. The chain combines TRBV27 with TRBJ1-2, with a weak D call TRBD1 (6 bases). The CDR3 runs 17 residues. Trimming left V 4 bases short and J 0 bases short, with 18 bases between. Germline CDR1 MNHEY, CDR2 SMNVEV (reference sequence). In DNA form, the CDR3 reads TGTGCCAGCAGTTCGACAGGTGCGGGACCAGCTAACTATGGCTACACCTTC. Encoded protein: CASSSTGAGPANYGYTF.

The rearrangement links TRBV5-1 to TRBJ1-2; 12 bases are a match to TRBD1. Germline values: CDR1 SGHRS, CDR2 YFSETQ. The CDR3 has 14 amino acids. The trim removed 7 bases at V and 4 bases at J, leaving 5 bases unmatched. The CDR3 bases are TGCGCCAGCGGGGGACAGGGGGCAAGCTATGGCTACACCTTC. Translation: CASGGQGASYGYTF.

The chain joins TRBV7-2 to TRBJ2-1, with D maybe TRBD2 (6 bases). V was pared by 0 bases and J by 8 bases, with 14 bases between. This CDR3 spans 15 amino acids. CDR1 and CDR2 from the germline V gene are SGHTA and FQGNSA. The CDR3 bases are TGTGCCAGCAGCTTAGCGCAGATTAGCGGAGATGAGCAGTTCTTC. Translation: CASSLAQISGDEQFF.

The chain couples TRBV7-6 to TRBJ1-1; D call uncertain. The germline V gene encodes CDR1 SGHVS and CDR2 FNYEAQ. The CDR3 sequence is 15 residues long. The V gene lost 0 bases and the J gene lost 4 bases, with 12 bases spanning the gap. CDR3: CASSLAGGVPTEAFF. In DNA, the CDR3 is TGTGCCAGCAGCTTAGCAGGCGGGGTCCCCACTGAAGCTTTCTTT.

The chain is built from TRBV2 and TRBJ1-3; D not certain. The length of the CDR3 is 15 residues. V was trimmed by 6 bases and J by 2 bases, leaving 14 bases between them. In germline, CDR1 is SNHLY, CDR2 FYNNEI. The CDR3 loop reads CASRGTRVTGNTIYF. CDR3 nucleotides: TGTGCCAGCAGGGGCACCCGGGTGACTGGAAACACCATATATTTT. Full variable domain (missing parts from reference TRBV2 and TRBJ1-3): EPEVTQTPSHQVTQMGQEVILRCVPISNHLYFYWYRQILGQKVEFLVSFYNNEISEKSEIFDDQFSVERPDGSNFTLKIRSTKLEDSAMYFCASRGTRVTGNTIYFGEGSWLTVV.

By proportion, this clonotype is medium-sized. V gene TRBV25-1 combines with J gene TRBJ1-2; tentative D call: TRBD1 (5 bases). Between the trimmed V and J ends, which lost 1 base and 4 bases, there was a span of 7 bases. The germline V gene encodes CDR1 MGHDK and CDR2 SYGVNS. There are 13 residues in the CDR3. CDR3 coding DNA: TGTGCCAGCAGTGAATCAGGGACCTATGGCTACACCTTC. Its translation: CASSESGTYGYTF.